Following are 32 T cell receptor beta chains from one sample sequenced in a study of control samples from healthy donors and cancer patients. Data came from immunoSEQ multiplex PCR; TCRdb stores just in-frame clones and leaves some out. This table holds about 30,000 clones, 79% found once. Sequencing was done on a sample of PBMCs. The receptor set was obtained from a man in his sixties with head and neck cancer.

This chain joins TRBV28 and TRBJ1-2; D is ambiguous. The CDR3 loop spans 14 amino acids. CDR1 is MDHEN and CDR2 is SYDVKM in the germline V gene. V gave up 4 bases and J gave up 5 bases, with 14 bases separating them. The CDR3 DNA sequence: TGTGCCAGCAGTTGGACCGGGCCTCCATATGGCTACACCTTC. It translates to CASSWTGPPYGYTF.

The rearrangement uses TRBV11-1 and TRBJ2-7, with 12 bases fitting TRBD1. V was pared by 3 bases and J by 6 bases, with 6 bases of the junction left unmatched. CDR1 and CDR2 (germline): SGHAT, FQDESV (reference sequence). The CDR3 extends over 15 amino acids. This CDR3 is CASSFPGTGGREQYF. CDR3 bases: TGTGCCAGCAGCTTTCCCGGGACAGGGGGCCGCGAGCAGTACTTC. Combining the CDR3 with reference TRBV11-1 and TRBJ2-7 gives the whole variable domain EAEVAQSPRYKITEKSQAVAFWCDPISGHATLYWYRQILGQGPELLVQFQDESVVDDSQLPKDRFSAERLKGVDSTLKIQPAELGDSAMYLCASSFPGTGGREQYFGPGTRLTVT.

Only one count was recorded for this clone. J is TRBJ1-3 and V is TRBV12-3 or TRBV12-4, with D possibly matching TRBD1 (5 bases). The CDR3 length is 13 residues. Trimming cost V 5 bases and J 5 bases, with 10 bases left between them. The CDR3 sequence: CASSGGARNTIYF. CDR3 in DNA: TGTGCCAGCAGTGGAGGGGCAAGAAACACCATATATTTT.

This rearrangement joins TRBV19 to TRBJ2-7, with 9 bases matching TRBD1. The CDR3 sequence is 15 residues long. The ends lost 6 bases at V and 2 bases at J; junction bases unmatched: 8. CDR1 and CDR2 from the germline V gene are LNHDA and SQIVND (reference sequence). The CDR3 region is CASSEGTGRPYEQYF. For the CDR3, the DNA is TGTGCCAGTAGCGAAGGGACAGGGCGTCCCTACGAGCAGTACTTC.

The V call is TRBV7-3, the J call TRBJ2-1; 7 nucleotides align to TRBD2. CDR3 length: 15 amino acids. Trimming removed 5 bases from V and 4 bases from J; junction bases left unmatched: 8. The germline CDR1 and CDR2 sequences are SGHTA and FQGTGA. The CDR3 loop is CASSQSGNLYNEQFF. In nucleotides, the CDR3 is TGTGCCAGCAGCCAAAGCGGGAATTTGTACAATGAGCAGTTCTTC.

The gene calls are TRBV10-3 and TRBJ1-2; 7 bases are shared with TRBD1. This CDR3 contains 13 residues. Looked up from germline, CDR1 is ENHRY and CDR2 is SYGVKD. V shed 6 bases and J 4 bases; nucleotides not matched to a gene: 5. CDR3 bases: TGTGCCATCAGGATAGACAGGGTCTATGGCTACACCTTC. Translation gives CAIRIDRVYGYTF.

The chain has TRBV23-1 and TRBJ1-5, with 7 bases fitting TRBD1. TRBV23-1 is classed as an ORF, of uncertain function. The junction had 4 bases not matched to a gene; V was cut back by 5 bases and J by 0 bases. CDR3 length: 15 residues. CDR3 protein: CASSTGVSSNQPQHF. CDR3 sequence (DNA): TGCGCCAGCAGTACAGGGGTCAGTAGCAATCAGCCCCAGCATTTT.

The V call is TRBV30, the J call TRBJ2-2; TRBD2 aligns across 11 bases. Trimming at V came to 3 bases and at J to 6 bases, leaving 3 bases not matched to a gene. The CDR3 runs 14 residues. Germline CDR1 and CDR2: GTSNPN and SVGIG (reference sequence). The CDR3 DNA follows: TGTGCCTGGAGAACTAGCGGGAGCTCCGGGGAGCTGTTTTTT. Amino acid sequence: CAWRTSGSSGELFF. Full variable domain (outside the CDR3, taken from reference TRBV30 and TRBJ2-2): SQTIHQWPATLVQPVGSPLSLECTVEGTSNPNLYWYRQAAGRGLQLLFYSVGIGQISSEVPQNLSASRPQDRQFILSSKKLLLSDSGFYLCAWRTSGSSGELFFGEGSRLTVL.

The genes are TRBV19 and TRBJ2-3, with TRBD1 as a possible D gene (5 bases). The CDR3 is made up of 12 amino acids. V was pared by 5 bases and J by 7 bases, with 10 bases between. Germline CDR1 and CDR2: LNHDA and SQIVND (reference sequence). CDR3 loop: CASSRDRNTQYF. DNA of the CDR3: TGTGCCAGTAGTCGAGACAGAAATACGCAGTATTTT. The full variable domain, rest sourced from reference TRBV19 and TRBJ2-3, is DGGITQSPKYLFRKEGQNVTLSCEQNLNHDAMYWYRQDPGQGLRLIYYSQIVNDFQKGDIAEGYSVSREKKESFPLTVTSAQKNPTAFYLCASSRDRNTQYFGPGTRLTVL.

The chain uses TRBV4-3 and TRBJ2-2; TRBD2 might be the D (6 bases). The CDR3 contains 17 residues. CDR1 and CDR2 from the germline V gene are LGHNA and YSLEER. The V end was cut by 4 bases, the J end by 0 bases, with 15 bases between. CDR3 loop: CASSRKRAGPNTGELFF. DNA of the CDR3: TGCGCCAGCAGCCGAAAGCGGGCTGGACCGAACACCGGGGAGCTGTTTTTT.

Remarks on this clone: Other DNA sequences in this specimen translate into the identical CDR3. The chain has TRBV18 and TRBJ1-1; D is uncertain. The CDR3 is made up of 14 amino acids. Germline-derived CDR1 and CDR2 are KGHSH and LQKENI. Trimming left V 6 bases short and J 1 base short, with 12 bases between. CDR3: CASSPITRNTEAFF. The CDR3 nucleotides read TGTGCCAGCTCCCCAATTACTAGGAACACTGAAGCTTTCTTT.

The chain is built from TRBV6-4 and TRBJ2-1; 9 bases match TRBD1. The germline CDR1 and CDR2 sequences are MRHNA and SNTAGT. This CDR3 has 15 residues. Trimming took 3 bases from V and 5 from J; bases not matched to a gene: 5. CDR3: CASSERQGEHNEQFF. The CDR3 DNA reads TGTGCCAGCAGTGAAAGACAGGGGGAACACAATGAGCAGTTCTTC.

This chain uses TRBV3-1 (or the pseudogene TRBV3-2) with TRBJ1-3; no clear D gene. The V gene's germline CDR1 is LGHDT and CDR2 YNNKEL (reference sequence). Trimming left V 4 bases short and J 0 bases short, with 10 bases between. CDR3 size: 15 residues. The CDR3 spells CASSPLRGSGNTIYF. CDR3 DNA sequence: TGTGCCAGCAGCCCGTTGCGGGGCTCTGGAAACACCATATATTTT.

The chain combines TRBV18 with TRBJ1-2; no clear D. The CDR3 covers 14 residues. In germline, CDR1 is KGHSH, CDR2 LQKENI. V dropped 0 bases and J dropped 8 bases, with 13 bases sitting between them. In DNA form, the CDR3 reads TGTGCCAGCTCACCACCGTTGGGCCCCCAGGGCTACACCTTC. Amino acids: CASSPPLGPQGYTF.

This rearrangement joins TRBV25-1 to TRBJ1-5, with D perhaps TRBD1 (5 bases). Trimming took off 1 base at V and 10 bases at J, with 14 bases between the two ends. Germline CDR1 MGHDK, CDR2 SYGVNS. There are 14 residues in the CDR3. CDR3 in amino acids: CASSEFSGLRPQHF. The DNA of the CDR3 is TGTGCCAGCAGTGAATTTTCAGGGCTCCGTCCCCAGCATTTT.

The chain uses TRBV5-1 and TRBJ2-1; D uncertain. Looked up from germline, CDR1 is SGHRS and CDR2 is YFSETQ. V was clipped by 0 bases and J by 5 bases, with 9 bases between them. This CDR3 spans 14 amino acids. The CDR3 loop reads CASSLGGRNNEQFF. CDR3 sequence (DNA): TGCGCCAGCAGCTTGGGGGGTCGGAACAATGAGCAGTTCTTC.

The chain couples TRBV20-1 to TRBJ2-3, with D unresolved. Per germline, CDR1 DFQATT and CDR2 SNEGSKA (reference sequence). The CDR3 contains 13 residues. V was clipped by 3 bases and J by 0 bases, with 7 bases between them. CDR3 sequence (DNA): TGCAGTGCTAGTAGGTTCAGCACAGATACGCAGTATTTT. Its protein product is CSASRFSTDTQYF.

In this sample, this clone turned up once. The rearrangement joins TRBV5-6 to TRBJ2-1; 10 nucleotides align to TRBD2. Germline lookup yields CDR1 SGHDT and CDR2 YYEEEE. This CDR3 is built from 14 residues. V lost 2 bases, J lost 7 bases, and 3 bases stayed unmatched. The CDR3 region is CASSLVSGGNEQFF. The CDR3 bases are TGTGCCAGCAGCTTAGTTAGCGGGGGGAATGAGCAGTTCTTC. The whole variable domain, filled in from reference TRBV5-6 and TRBJ2-1, reads DAGVTQSPTHLIKTRGQQVTLRCSPKSGHDTVSWYQQALGQGPQFIFQYYEEEERQRGNFPDRFSGHQFPNYSSELNVNALLLGDSALYLCASSLVSGGNEQFFGPGTRLTVL.

A few counts support this clone. CDR3 coding DNA: TGTGCCAGCAGCTTCACCCTTGGGGCGCGTAATGAAAAACTGTTTTTT. This gives the protein CASSFTLGARNEKLFF. The chain combines TRBV7-9 with TRBJ1-4; maybe TRBD1 (5 bases). Trimming removed 3 bases from V and 4 bases from J, with 15 bases in between. The CDR3 extends over 16 amino acids. The germline V gene has CDR1 SEHNR and CDR2 FQNEAQ (reference sequence).

This chain connects TRBV12-3 or TRBV12-4 to TRBJ2-5, with 9 positions matching TRBD1. The ends lost 6 bases at V and 7 bases at J; junction bases unmatched: 6. This CDR3 region has 13 residues. The CDR3 coding sequence is TGTGCCAGCAGGGACAGGGGCTTGGGGACCCAGTACTTC. Protein product: CASRDRGLGTQYF.

V gene TRBV19 combines with J gene TRBJ2-2, with TRBD1 as a possible D gene (7 bases). With 3 bases removed from V and 6 bases from J, the gap between germline ends came to 17 bases. Germline CDR1 reads LNHDA; CDR2 reads SQIVND (reference sequence). This CDR3 has 16 amino acids. The CDR3 DNA follows: TGTGCCAGTAGTATTAGCAGGGGGGTTTCAGCCGGGGAGCTGTTTTTT. This encodes CASSISRGVSAGELFF.

The chain recombines TRBV24-1 with TRBJ2-5, with D possibly being TRBD2 (6 bases). V was pared by 3 bases and J by 9 bases, with 16 bases between. The CDR3 runs 14 residues. CDR1 and CDR2 (germline): KGHDR, SFDVKD. The CDR3 sequence: CATSDGKGREAQYF. CDR3 nucleotide sequence: TGTGCCACCAGTGATGGTAAGGGAAGGGAGGCCCAGTACTTC.

The chain is built from TRBV24-1 and TRBJ2-2; D remains ambiguous. CDR1 KGHDR and CDR2 SFDVKD come from the germline V gene. Trimming stripped 9 bases from V and 1 base from J, with 8 bases between. The CDR3 is 13 residues long. The CDR3 sequence is CATGGRNTGELFF. The CDR3 nucleotides are TGTGCCACCGGTGGACGGAACACCGGGGAGCTGTTTTTT.

The genes are TRBV9 and TRBJ2-2; D is unresolved. CDR1 is SGDLS, CDR2 YYNGEE, per germline. V gave up 2 bases and J gave up 8 bases, with 10 bases separating them. The CDR3 runs to 13 residues. This CDR3 is CASSVVGTGELFF. DNA for the CDR3: TGTGCCAGCAGCGTGGTGGGAACTGGGGAGCTGTTTTTT.

The rearrangement uses TRBV6-5 and TRBJ2-3; D is unresolved. CDR3 length: 14 residues. Germline CDR1 reads MNHEY; CDR2 reads SVGAGI. Between the trimmed V and J ends, which lost 0 bases and 8 bases, there was a span of 12 bases. The CDR3, as DNA: TGTGCCAGCAGTTACTCGTACACCGAGGCTACGCAGTATTTT. Its protein is CASSYSYTEATQYF.

The rearrangement links TRBV4-3 to TRBJ2-1; 12 bases fit TRBD2. CDR3 size: 19 residues. Germline V gene sequence: CDR1 LGHNA, CDR2 YSLEER. V was pared by 1 base and J by 8 bases, with 15 bases of the junction left unmatched. The CDR3 DNA follows: TGCGCCAGCAGCCAAGGGGGACTAGCGGGCGGCGGCGGGGGGGATGAGCAGTTCTTC. As protein: CASSQGGLAGGGGGDEQFF.

This clone has only one observation. The CDR3 sequence: CASSQEKAGVGTQYF. CDR3 sequence (DNA): TGCGCCAGCAGCCAAGAGAAGGCGGGAGTGGGGACCCAGTACTTC. This rearrangement joins TRBV4-3 to TRBJ2-5; 7 bases fit TRBD2. The CDR3 contains 15 residues. With V trimmed by 0 bases and J by 7 bases, 8 bases remained unmatched. Per germline, CDR1 LGHNA and CDR2 YSLEER.

This clone occurred a few times. The chain combines TRBV4-3 with TRBJ1-4; the D is unclear. The CDR3 loop spans 14 amino acids. The germline CDR1 and CDR2 sequences are LGHNA and YSLEER. Trimming shortened V by 1 base and J by 5 bases, and 8 bases separated the two germline ends. The CDR3 bases are TGCGCCAGCAGCCAAGGCAGTCAAAATGAAAAACTGTTTTTT. This encodes CASSQGSQNEKLFF.

V and J are TRBV19 and TRBJ2-7; 7 positions agree with TRBD1. Germline values: CDR1 LNHDA, CDR2 SQIVND (reference sequence). The CDR3 contains 13 residues. J gave up 3 bases and V 1 base, and 0 bases lay outside the gene matches. The CDR3 coding sequence is TGTGCCAGTAGTATAGGACAGGGCTACGAGCAGTACTTC. Its translation: CASSIGQGYEQYF.

CDR3 bases: TGTGCCAGCAAAAAAAGGGGTGGCAATCAGCCCCAGCATTTT. Translating gives CASKKRGGNQPQHF. The V gene is TRBV6-5, the J gene TRBJ1-5, with D possibly TRBD1 on 5 matching bases. The CDR3 runs to 14 residues. The V end lost 7 bases, the J end lost 2 bases, and 12 bases lay between the germline ends. Germline assignment: CDR1 MNHEY and CDR2 SVGAGI.

The chain combines TRBV14 with TRBJ2-4; possibly TRBD2 for D (7 bases). Germline V gene lookup returns CDR1 SGHDN and CDR2 FVKESK. The CDR3 spans 18 residues. V lost 3 bases, J lost 0 bases, and 18 bases lay in between. CDR3 DNA sequence: TGTGCCAGCAGCCAGGGGGGGCAGCGATCGGTAGCCAAAAACATTCAGTACTTC. Its translation: CASSQGGQRSVAKNIQYF.

The chain joins TRBV11-3 to TRBJ2-2; no firm D call. The germline gives CDR1 SGHNT, CDR2 YENEEA. This CDR3 contains 12 residues. The V end lost 5 bases, the J end lost 4 bases, and 5 bases lay between the germline ends. The CDR3 coding sequence is TGTGCCAGCAGCCCCTTCACCGGGGAGCTGTTTTTT. Its translation is CASSPFTGELFF.